A selection of T cell receptor beta chains follows, all from one sample in a study of shared clonotypes between healthy human individuals. The table came from immunoSEQ multiplex PCR; TCRdb's copy has only in-frame clones and leaves some out. The data contain nearly 750,000 clones, roughly 72% of them singletons. The sample taken for sequencing was memory CD4+ T cells sorted from blood. Every receptor here comes from a woman aged 25-40 years in good health. Each CDR3 is given without its conserved first and last residue.

TRBV30,TRBJ2-7,AWSVGLAGYGEQY
TRBV27,TRBJ2-7,ASSQTGQGFYEQY
TRBV7-9,TRBJ2-7,ASGSPLFSGREAYEQY
TRBV7-3,TRBJ1-1,ASSLGRVTEAF
TRBV4-1,TRBJ1-2,ASSQEPGSYGYT
TRBV6-4,TRBJ2-2,ASRNRGGAGELF
TRBV5-5,TRBJ2-2,ASSSRGVTGELF
TRBV19,TRBJ1-5,ASSGATWGQPQH
TRBV2,TRBJ2-5,ASRGTSGSQETQY
TRBV4-1,TRBJ2-1,ASSLGGARVSYNEQF
TRBV5-1,TRBJ1-1,ASSLDRGRLEAF
TRBV6-5,TRBJ2-2,ASNPSGPNTGELF